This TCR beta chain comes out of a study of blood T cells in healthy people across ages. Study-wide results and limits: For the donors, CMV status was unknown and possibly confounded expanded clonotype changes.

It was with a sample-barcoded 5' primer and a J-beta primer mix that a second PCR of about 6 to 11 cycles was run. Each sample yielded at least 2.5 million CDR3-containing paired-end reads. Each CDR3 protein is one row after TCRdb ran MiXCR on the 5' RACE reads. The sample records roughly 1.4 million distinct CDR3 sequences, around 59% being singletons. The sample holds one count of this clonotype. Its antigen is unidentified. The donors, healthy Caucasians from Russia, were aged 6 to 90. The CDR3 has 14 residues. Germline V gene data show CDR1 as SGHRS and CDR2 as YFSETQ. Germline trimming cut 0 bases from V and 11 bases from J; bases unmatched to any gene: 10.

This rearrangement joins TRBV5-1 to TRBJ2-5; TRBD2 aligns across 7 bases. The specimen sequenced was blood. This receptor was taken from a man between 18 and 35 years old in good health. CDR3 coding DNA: TGCGCCAGCAGCTTGGGCGGGGGTATCGATGAGCAGTACTTC. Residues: CASSLGGGIDEQYF.